One sample yielded the 6 T cell receptor beta chains listed below, sequenced in a study of blood T cells in healthy people across ages. Primed by a sample-barcoded 5' primer and a J-beta primer mix, a second PCR proceeded for 7 to 11 cycles. Via MiXCR, TCRdb re-called the 5' RACE reads, giving one row per CDR3 protein. The sample yields about 1.8 million distinct CDR3 sequences, 49% seen once. The specimen sequenced was blood. All receptors derive from a woman aged 40 to 49 in good health.

About this clonotype itself: At one boundary the junction diverges from the germline segment, which might be a read error. The J gene is TRBJ2-4, the V gene TRBV6-1; TRBD2 agrees at 8 bases. The CDR3 has 15 residues. CDR1 is MNHNS, CDR2 SASEGT, per germline. The CDR3, as DNA: TGTGCCAGCAGTGAAACCGGGGGGGCCAAAACCATTCAGTACTTC. It encodes CASSETGGAKTIQYF.

The chain uses TRBV27 and TRBJ2-7; the D gene is possibly TRBD1 (6 bases). Germline V gene data show CDR1 as MNHEY and CDR2 as SMNVEV (reference sequence). The CDR3 is made up of 15 amino acids. V was pared by 5 bases and J by 3 bases, with 17 bases between. The CDR3 sequence is CASSPRLGAGYEQYF. The CDR3 DNA sequence: TGTGCCAGCAGTCCCCGTCTGGGGGCCGGCTACGAGCAGTACTTC.

This clonotype was seen a few times. V usage is TRBV7-3 and J usage is TRBJ2-1; possibly TRBD2 for D (6 bases). This CDR3 comprises 15 residues. The germline gives CDR1 SGHTA, CDR2 FQGTGA. V was pared by 5 bases and J by 5 bases, with 16 bases between. This CDR3 is CASSPGTRLNNEQFF. The CDR3, as DNA: TGTGCCAGCAGCCCCGGGACTCGACTTAACAATGAGCAGTTCTTC.

This chain uses TRBV29-1 with TRBJ1-5; possibly TRBD1 for D (6 bases). The length of the CDR3 is 15 residues. Germline CDR1 SQVTM, CDR2 ANQGSEA. The V gene lost 4 bases and the J gene lost 1 base, with 14 bases spanning the gap. CDR3 nucleotide sequence: TGCAGCGTTGCGGGGGGGGCGCAGAGCAATCAGCCCCAGCATTTT. Translation: CSVAGGAQSNQPQHF.

The chain employs TRBV5-1 and TRBJ2-7; TRBD1 is a possible D gene (7 bases). The V end was cut by 4 bases, the J end by 5 bases, with 16 bases between. Germline loops: CDR1 SGHRS, CDR2 YFSETQ. CDR3 length equals 14 residues. The CDR3 DNA sequence: TGCGCCAGCAGCGGCGGGACAGTCGGCCACGAGCAGTACTTC. The encoded protein is CASSGGTVGHEQYF.

The chain carries TRBV7-2 and TRBJ2-7, with 11 positions matching TRBD1. The germline CDR1 and CDR2 sequences are SGHTA and FQGNSA. V dropped 5 bases and J dropped 6; count of bases not matched to a gene: 9. This CDR3 comprises 15 residues. As DNA, the CDR3 is TGTGCCAGCAGCCGAACCAGGGACAGGGGGAGCGAGCAGTACTTC. It specifies CASSRTRDRGSEQYF.